This record covers a single T cell receptor (beta chain). TCRdb recomputed calls from the 5' RACE reads with MiXCR, one row per CDR3 protein. Here the sample spans about 390,000 distinct CDR3 sequences, roughly 10% being singletons. The CDR3 loop spans 13 amino acids. Trimming at V came to 2 bases and at J to 10 bases, leaving 4 bases not matched to a gene. Germline V gene sequence: CDR1 MNHEY, CDR2 SVGAGI. The sample belongs to a study of identical twins. This TCR was recovered from a woman between 50 and 59 years old in good health. Sequencing input: naive T cells sorted from blood. The V gene is TRBV6-5, the J gene TRBJ2-1; 8 bases map to TRBD2. CDR3 protein: CASSYGTRGEQFF. The CDR3 nucleotides are TGTGCCAGCAGTTACGGGACTAGAGGCGAGCAGTTCTTC.